This T cell receptor beta chain was retrieved from a study of CD8 T cells in ankylosing spondylitis. Points on this clonotype: The antigen remains undetermined.

Each TCR beta library was made by quantitative 5'-RACE that incorporated molecular barcodes. From the 5' RACE reads, TCRdb called clonotypes with MiXCR, one entry per CDR3 protein. The profile shows under 850,000 distinct CDR3 sequences, about 20% of them singletons. The study, taken as a whole, reports: In ankylosing spondylitis patients, matched synovial fluid reportedly showed significant enrichment of disease-linked clones. Some of these motif variants have turned up before, in reports on reactive arthritis synovial fluid and blood. The disease-linked clones had a CD8+ phenotype and low blood frequencies. Typical of ankylosing spondylitis blood, it appeared, was a TCR beta motif of roughly eight highly homologous variants.

Material: blood, either unsorted or a sorted T cell fraction (not recorded which). This clonotype originated in a male donor with ankylosing spondylitis.

CDR3 nucleotides: TGTGCCAGCAGTGTTCAAGGATACCAAGAGACCCAGTACTTC. It is translated as CASSVQGYQETQYF. V gene TRBV2 combines with J gene TRBJ2-5; no reliable D call. Germline V gives CDR1 SNHLY, CDR2 FYNNEI. The CDR3 is 14 residues long. V was cut by 4 bases and J by 0 bases, with 9 bases left in between. The variable domain in full, completed from reference TRBV2 and TRBJ2-5, reads EPEVTQTPSHQVTQMGQEVILRCVPISNHLYFYWYRQILGQKVEFLVSFYNNEISEKSEIFDDQFSVERPDGSNFTLKIRSTKLEDSAMYFCASSVQGYQETQYFGPGTRLLVL.